This TCR beta chain stems from a study of T cell responses to AZD1222 COVID-19 vaccine. The table came from immunoSEQ multiplex PCR; TCRdb's copy has only in-frame clones and leaves some out. The sample carries roughly 85,000 clones, around nine tenths recorded once. Regarding the study as a whole: No day 14 peak samples; only post-peak repertoires were characterized.

As to this clone: Its cognate antigen is unknown.

Germline lookup yields CDR1 DFQATT and CDR2 SNEGSKA (reference sequence). The CDR3 sequence is 15 residues long. V was clipped by 3 bases and J by 3 bases, with 12 bases between them. The TCR was taken from an adult who received the AZD1222 COVID-19 vaccine. This specimen was peripheral blood, taken 28 days after the second AZD1222 dose. This rearrangement joins TRBV20-1 to TRBJ2-6; tentative D call: TRBD1 (5 bases). This CDR3 is CSASTGTYGANVLTF. The CDR3 DNA reads as TGCAGTGCTAGTACAGGAACTTATGGGGCCAACGTCCTGACTTTC.